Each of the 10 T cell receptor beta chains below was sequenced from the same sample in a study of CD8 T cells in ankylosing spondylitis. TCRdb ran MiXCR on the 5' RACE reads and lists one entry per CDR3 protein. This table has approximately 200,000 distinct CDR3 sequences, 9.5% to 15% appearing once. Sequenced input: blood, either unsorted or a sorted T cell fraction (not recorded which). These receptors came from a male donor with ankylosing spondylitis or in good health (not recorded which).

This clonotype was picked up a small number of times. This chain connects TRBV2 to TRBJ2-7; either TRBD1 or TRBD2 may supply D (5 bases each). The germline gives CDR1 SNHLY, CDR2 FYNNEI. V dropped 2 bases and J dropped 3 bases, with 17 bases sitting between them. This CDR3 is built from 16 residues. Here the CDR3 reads CASSEMARGPYYEQYF. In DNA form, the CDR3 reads TGTGCCAGCAGTGAAATGGCCCGGGGACCATACTACGAGCAGTACTTC. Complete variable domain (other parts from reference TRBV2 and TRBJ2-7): EPEVTQTPSHQVTQMGQEVILRCVPISNHLYFYWYRQILGQKVEFLVSFYNNEISEKSEIFDDQFSVERPDGSNFTLKIRSTKLEDSAMYFCASSEMARGPYYEQYFGPGTRLTVT.

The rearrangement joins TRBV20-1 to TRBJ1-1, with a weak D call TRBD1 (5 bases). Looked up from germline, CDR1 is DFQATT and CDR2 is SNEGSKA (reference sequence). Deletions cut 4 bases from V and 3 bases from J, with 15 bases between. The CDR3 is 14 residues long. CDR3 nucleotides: TGCAGTGCTATGGGGGGGAAATCAGACACTGAAGCTTTCTTT. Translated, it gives CSAMGGKSDTEAFF.

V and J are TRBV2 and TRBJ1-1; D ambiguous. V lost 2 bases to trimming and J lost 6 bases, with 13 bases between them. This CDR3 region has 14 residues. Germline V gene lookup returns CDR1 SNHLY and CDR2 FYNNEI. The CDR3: CASSEMGSAPEAFF. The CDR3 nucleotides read TGTGCCAGCAGTGAAATGGGAAGCGCTCCTGAAGCTTTCTTT.

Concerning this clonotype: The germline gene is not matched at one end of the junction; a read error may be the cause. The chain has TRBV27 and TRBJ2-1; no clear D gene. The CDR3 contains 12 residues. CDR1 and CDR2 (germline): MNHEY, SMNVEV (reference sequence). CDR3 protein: CASGYTRSEEFF. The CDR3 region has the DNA TGTGCCAGCGGATATACAAGATCTGAGGAGTTCTTC.

Here the CDR3 DNA reads TGTGCCAGCAGTTACGATACCTTCGCTGAGGAGAGCTCCTACGAGCAGTACTTC. Its translation is CASSYDTFAEESSYEQYF. The chain combines TRBV6-2 or TRBV6-3 with TRBJ2-7; D is unclear. The CDR3 extends over 18 amino acids. Germline CDR1 reads MNHEY; CDR2 reads SVGEGT. V lost 2 bases and J 0 bases, leaving 20 bases between the germline ends.

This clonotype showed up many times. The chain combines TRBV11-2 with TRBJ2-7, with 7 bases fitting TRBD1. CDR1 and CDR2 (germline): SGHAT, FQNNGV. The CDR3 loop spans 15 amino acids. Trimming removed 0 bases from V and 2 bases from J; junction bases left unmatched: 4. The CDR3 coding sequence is TGTGCCAGCAGCTTAGAGGGACAGCTAACCTACGAGCAGTACTTC. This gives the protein CASSLEGQLTYEQYF.

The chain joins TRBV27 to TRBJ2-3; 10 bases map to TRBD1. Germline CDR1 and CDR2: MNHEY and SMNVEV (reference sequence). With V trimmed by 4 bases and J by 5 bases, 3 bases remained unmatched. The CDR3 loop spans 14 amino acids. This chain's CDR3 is CASSWGTGVDTQYF. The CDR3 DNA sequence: TGTGCCAGCAGTTGGGGGACAGGGGTAGATACGCAGTATTTT.

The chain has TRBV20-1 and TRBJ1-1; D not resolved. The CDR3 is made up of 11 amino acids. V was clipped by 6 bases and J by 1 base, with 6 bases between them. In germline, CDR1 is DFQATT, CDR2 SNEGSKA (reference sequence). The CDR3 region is CSAEENTEAFF. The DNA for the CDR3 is TGCAGTGCAGAAGAGAACACTGAAGCTTTCTTT.

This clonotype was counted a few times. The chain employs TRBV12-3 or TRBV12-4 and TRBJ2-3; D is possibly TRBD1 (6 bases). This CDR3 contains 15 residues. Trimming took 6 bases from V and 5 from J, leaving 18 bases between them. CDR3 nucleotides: TGTGCCAGCAGCCGCGGGCCAGGGGCCGGAGATACGCAGTATTTT. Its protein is CASSRGPGAGDTQYF.

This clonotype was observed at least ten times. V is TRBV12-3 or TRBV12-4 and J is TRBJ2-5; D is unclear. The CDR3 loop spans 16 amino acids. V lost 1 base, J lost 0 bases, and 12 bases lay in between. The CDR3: CASSLGLRQNQETQYF. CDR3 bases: TGTGCCAGCAGTTTAGGTTTGCGGCAGAACCAAGAGACCCAGTACTTC.